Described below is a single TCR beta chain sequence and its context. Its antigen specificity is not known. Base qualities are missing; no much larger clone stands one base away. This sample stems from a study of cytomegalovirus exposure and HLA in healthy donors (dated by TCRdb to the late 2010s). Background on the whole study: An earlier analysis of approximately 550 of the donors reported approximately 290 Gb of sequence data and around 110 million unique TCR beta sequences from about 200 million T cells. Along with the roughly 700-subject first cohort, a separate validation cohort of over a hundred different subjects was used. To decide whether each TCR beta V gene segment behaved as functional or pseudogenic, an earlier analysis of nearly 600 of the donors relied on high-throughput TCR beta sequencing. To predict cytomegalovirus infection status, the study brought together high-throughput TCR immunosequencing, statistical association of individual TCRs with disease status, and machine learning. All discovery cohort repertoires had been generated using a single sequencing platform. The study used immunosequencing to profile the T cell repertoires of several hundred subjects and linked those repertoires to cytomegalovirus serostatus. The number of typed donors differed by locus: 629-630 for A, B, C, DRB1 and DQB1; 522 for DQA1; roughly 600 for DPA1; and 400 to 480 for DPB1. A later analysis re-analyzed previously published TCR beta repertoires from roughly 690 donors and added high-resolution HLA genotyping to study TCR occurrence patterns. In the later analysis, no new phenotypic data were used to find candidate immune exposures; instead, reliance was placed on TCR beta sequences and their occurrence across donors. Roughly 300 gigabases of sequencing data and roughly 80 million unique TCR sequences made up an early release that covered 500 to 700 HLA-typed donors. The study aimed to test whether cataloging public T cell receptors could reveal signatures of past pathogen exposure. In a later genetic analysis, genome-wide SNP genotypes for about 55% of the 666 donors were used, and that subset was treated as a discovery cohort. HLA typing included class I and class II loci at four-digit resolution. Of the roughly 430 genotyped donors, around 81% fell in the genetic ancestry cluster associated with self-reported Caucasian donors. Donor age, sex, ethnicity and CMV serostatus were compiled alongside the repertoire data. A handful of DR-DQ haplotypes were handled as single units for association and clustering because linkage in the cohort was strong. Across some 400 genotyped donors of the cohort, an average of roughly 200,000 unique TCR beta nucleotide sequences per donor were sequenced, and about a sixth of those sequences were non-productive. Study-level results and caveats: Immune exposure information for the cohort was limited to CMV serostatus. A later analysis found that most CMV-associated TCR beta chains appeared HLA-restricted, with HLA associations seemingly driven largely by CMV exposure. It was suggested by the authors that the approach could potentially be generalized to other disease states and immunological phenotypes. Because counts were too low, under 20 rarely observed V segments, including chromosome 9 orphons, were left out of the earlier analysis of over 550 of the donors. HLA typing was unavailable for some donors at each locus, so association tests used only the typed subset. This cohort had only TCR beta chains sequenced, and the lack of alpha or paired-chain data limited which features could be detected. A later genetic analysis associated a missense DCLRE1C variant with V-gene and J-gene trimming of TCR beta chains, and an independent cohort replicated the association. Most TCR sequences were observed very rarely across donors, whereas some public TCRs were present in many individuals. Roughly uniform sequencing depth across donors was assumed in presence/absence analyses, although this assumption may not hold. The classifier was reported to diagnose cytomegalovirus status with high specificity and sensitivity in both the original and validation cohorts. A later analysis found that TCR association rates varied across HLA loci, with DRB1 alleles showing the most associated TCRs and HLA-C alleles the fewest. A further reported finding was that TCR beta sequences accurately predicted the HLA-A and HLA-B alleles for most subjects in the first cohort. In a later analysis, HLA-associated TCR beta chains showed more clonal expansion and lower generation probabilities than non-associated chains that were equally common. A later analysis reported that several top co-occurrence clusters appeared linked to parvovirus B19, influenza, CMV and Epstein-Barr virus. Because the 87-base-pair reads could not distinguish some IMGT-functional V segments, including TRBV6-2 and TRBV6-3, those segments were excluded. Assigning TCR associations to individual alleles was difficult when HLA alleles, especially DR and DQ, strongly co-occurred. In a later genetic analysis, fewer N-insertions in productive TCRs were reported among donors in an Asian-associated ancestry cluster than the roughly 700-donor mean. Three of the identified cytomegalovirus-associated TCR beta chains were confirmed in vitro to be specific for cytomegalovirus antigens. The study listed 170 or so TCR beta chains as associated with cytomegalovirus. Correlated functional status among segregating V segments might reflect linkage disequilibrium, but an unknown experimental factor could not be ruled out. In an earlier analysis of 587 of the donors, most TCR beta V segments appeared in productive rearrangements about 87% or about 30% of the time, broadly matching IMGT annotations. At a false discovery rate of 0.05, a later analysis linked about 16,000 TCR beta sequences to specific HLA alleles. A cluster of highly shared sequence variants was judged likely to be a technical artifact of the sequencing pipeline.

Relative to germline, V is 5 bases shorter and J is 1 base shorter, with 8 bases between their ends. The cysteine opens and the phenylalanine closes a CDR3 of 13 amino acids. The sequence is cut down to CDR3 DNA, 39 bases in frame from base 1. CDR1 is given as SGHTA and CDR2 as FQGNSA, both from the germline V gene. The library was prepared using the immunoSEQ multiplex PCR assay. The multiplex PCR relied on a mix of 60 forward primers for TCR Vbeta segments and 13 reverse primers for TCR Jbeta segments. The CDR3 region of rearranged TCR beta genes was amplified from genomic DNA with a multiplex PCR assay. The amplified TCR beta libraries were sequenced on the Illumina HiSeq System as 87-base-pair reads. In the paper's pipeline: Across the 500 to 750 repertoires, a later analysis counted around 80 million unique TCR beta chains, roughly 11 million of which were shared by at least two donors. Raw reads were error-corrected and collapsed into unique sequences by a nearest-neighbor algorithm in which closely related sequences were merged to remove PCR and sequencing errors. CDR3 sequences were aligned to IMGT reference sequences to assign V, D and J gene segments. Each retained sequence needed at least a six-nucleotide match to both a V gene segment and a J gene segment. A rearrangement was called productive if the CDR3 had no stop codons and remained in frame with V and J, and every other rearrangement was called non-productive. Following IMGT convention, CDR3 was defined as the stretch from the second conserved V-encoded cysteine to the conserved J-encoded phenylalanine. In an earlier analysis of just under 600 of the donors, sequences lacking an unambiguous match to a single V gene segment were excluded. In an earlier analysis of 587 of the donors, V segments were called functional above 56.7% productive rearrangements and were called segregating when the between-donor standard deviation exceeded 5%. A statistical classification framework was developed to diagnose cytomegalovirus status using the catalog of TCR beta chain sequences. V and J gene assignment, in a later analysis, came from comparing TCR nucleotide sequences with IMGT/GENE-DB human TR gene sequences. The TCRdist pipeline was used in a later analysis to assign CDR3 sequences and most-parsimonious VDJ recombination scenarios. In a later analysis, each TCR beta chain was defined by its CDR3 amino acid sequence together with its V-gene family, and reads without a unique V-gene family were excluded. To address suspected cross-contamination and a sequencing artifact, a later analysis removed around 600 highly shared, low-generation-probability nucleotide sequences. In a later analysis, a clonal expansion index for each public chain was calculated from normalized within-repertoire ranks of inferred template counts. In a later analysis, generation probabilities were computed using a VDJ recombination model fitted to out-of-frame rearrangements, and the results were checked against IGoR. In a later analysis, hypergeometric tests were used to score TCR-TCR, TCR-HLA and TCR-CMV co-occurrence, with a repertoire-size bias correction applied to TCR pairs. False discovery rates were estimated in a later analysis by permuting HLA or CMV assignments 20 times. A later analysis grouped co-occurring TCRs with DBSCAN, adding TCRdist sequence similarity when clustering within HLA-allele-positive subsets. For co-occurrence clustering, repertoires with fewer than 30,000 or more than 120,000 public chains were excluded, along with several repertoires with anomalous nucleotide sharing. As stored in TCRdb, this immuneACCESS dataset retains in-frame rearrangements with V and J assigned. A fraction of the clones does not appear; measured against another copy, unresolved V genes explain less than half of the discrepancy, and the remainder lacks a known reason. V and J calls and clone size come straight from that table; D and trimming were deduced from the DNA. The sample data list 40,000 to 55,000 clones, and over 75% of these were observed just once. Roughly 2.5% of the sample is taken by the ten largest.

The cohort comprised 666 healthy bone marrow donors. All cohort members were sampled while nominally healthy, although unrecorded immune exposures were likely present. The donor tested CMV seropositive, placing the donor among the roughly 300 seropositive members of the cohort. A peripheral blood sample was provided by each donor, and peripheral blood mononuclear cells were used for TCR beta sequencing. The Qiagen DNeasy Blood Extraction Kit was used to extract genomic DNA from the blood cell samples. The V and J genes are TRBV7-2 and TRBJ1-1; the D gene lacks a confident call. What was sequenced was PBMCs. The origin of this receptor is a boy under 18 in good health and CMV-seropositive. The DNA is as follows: TGTGCCAGCAGCCATGCGGCGAACACTGAAGCTTTCTTT. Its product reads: CASSHAANTEAFF. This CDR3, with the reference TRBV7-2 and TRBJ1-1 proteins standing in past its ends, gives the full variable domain GAGVSQSPSNKVTEKGKDVELRCDPISGHTALYWYRQSLGQGLEFLIYFQGNSAPDKSGLPSDRFSAERTGGSVSTLTIQRTQQEDSAVYLCASSHAANTEAFFGQGTRLTVV.